This note documents a single T cell receptor beta chain sequence. The sample holds many counts of this clonotype. No antigen is known for it. No much larger clone is present one base from it, and per-base qualities are unavailable. These data originate in a study of Graves' ophthalmopathy and Graves' hyperthyroidism (dated by TCRdb to between 2017 and 2018). About the full investigation: Peripheral blood samples were taken at the time of initial diagnosis, before any treatment was given. TCR beta repertoire signatures were used to distinguish Graves' ophthalmopathy from Graves' hyperthyroidism and to predict progression to ophthalmopathy. In total, some 130 blood samples were TCR-sequenced: 40 to 45 ophthalmopathy, some 72 hyperthyroidism and about 17 hyperthyroidism-to-ophthalmopathy patients. A discovery set of more than 90 patients (43 ophthalmopathy, 60 or so stable hyperthyroidism) was enrolled to explore V-J signatures distinguishing ophthalmopathy from hyperthyroidism. An independent validation cohort was composed of 18 hyperthyroidism patients and around 15 patients who later progressed from hyperthyroidism to ophthalmopathy. In more than five hyperthyroidism patients, T-cell repertoires of thyroid tissue and blood were compared. Following sample collection, hyperthyroidism patients were given methimazole at a starting dose of 30 mg daily, and ophthalmopathy patients were given high-dose intravenous methylprednisolone. The roughly 94 discovery patients were randomly split 7:3 into training and test sets. The paper as a whole reports these results and caveats: In validation, the model predicted ophthalmopathy progression with about 71% sensitivity and roughly 78% specificity; some 13 predicted patients were CT-confirmed with GO in a median of 6.5 months. Most expanded thyroid clonotypes with frequency above 0.001 were also detected in blood, suggesting blood repertoires may reflect the thyroid immune response. No statistical method was used to predetermine the sample size, and group allocation was not hidden from the investigators. In cross-validation, the 13-signature model distinguished ophthalmopathy from stable hyperthyroidism with 87.88% sensitivity and about 81% specificity, while in the test set the corresponding values were roughly 80% and 75%.

The ophthalmopathy patients had moderately to severely active disease, with a Clinical Activity Score of 3 or higher, a NOSPECS grade of 4 or higher, and a disease duration of less than 3 months. Patients were excluded if they had other autoimmune diseases, uncontrolled infections, pregnancy or lactation. Clinical symptoms, serum thyroxine, TRAb, thyroid ultrasound and orbital computed tomography formed the basis of the diagnosis. Ficoll-Paque density gradient centrifugation was used to isolate PBMCs from about 9 ml of fresh peripheral blood. Total RNA was extracted using Trizol reagent, and RNA quality was checked on an Agilent 2100 Bioanalyzer. The V and J ends are trimmed by 1 base and 2 bases, leaving 5 bases between them. Via the germline V gene (reference sequence), CDR1 is LNHDA and CDR2 SQIVND. The CDR3 contains 13 residues, cysteine and phenylalanine counted. CDR3 DNA is the only sequence kept; it has 39 bases, read in frame from the first base.

For repertoire sequencing, TCR beta CDR3 regions were amplified from RNA transcripts. The first round of RT-PCR was done with HTBI primers and the Qiagen OneStep RT-PCR kit, and was followed by a second round of multiplex PCR, then size selection and purification. Libraries were sequenced on an Illumina HiSeq2000 using paired-end 100 bp reads. The original methods were these. SOAPnuke was used to process the reads, throwing out any read that had adapters, had uncalled bases, had a mean Phred below 15, or lacked an exact constant-primer or identifier match. High-quality paired reads were merged with COPE v1.2.5. Each unique nucleotide sequence was defined as a clonotype, and clonotypes were aligned to IMGT TRB V, D and J references with MiTCR v1.1. Only V-J combinations with frequency above 0.0001 were analysed, covering around 99% of repertoires. A TCR clonal expansion and chaos score per V-J combination was defined as the ratio of F50 clonal expansion to chaos observed in the TCRdist matrix. Features were reduced by Welch's t-statistics and random forest to approximately 13 V-J combinations, which fed a naive Bayes classifier. Thyroid-blood repertoire similarity was quantified with the Morisita-Horn index. TCRdb applied fastp at Q25 and MiXCR to the public reads, then kept only in-frame beta chains. All rows with the same CDR3 protein become a single entry with the most common DNA and genes. What appears here as the V and J calls and clone size reflects TCRdb's work, not the paper's. The sample table contains roughly 160,000 distinct CDR3 sequences; only one count was recorded for around two fifths of them. Roughly 8.9% of the sample comes from the top ten.

Sequencing was carried out using peripheral blood. Recombination linked TRBV19 to TRBJ2-5, with the D gene not clear enough to name. The receptor's source is a man younger than 45 with Graves' ophthalmopathy. Donor details come from another sample of the same person, matched by shared clones. For the CDR3, the sequence is CASSIAPQETQYF. The sequence in DNA is TGTGCCAGTAGTATAGCACCTCAAGAGACCCAGTACTTC.